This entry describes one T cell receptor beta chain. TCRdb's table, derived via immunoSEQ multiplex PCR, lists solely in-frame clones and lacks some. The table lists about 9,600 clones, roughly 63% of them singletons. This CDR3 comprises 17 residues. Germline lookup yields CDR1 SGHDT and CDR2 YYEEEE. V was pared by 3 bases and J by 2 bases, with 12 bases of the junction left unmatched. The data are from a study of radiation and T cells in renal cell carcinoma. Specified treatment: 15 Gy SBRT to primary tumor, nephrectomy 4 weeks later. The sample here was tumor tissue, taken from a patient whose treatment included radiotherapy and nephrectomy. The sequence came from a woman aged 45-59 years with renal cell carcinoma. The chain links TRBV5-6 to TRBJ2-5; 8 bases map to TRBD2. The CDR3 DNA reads TGTGCCAGCAGCTCCCCTGGAGCGGGGGTCGGTCAAGAGACCCAGTACTTC. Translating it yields CASSSPGAGVGQETQYF.